The 4 T cell receptor beta chains given below trace back to one sample, sequenced in a study of Graves' ophthalmopathy and Graves' hyperthyroidism (dated 2018 in TCRdb). TCRdb names Illumina HiSeq 2000 as the instrument used. For repertoire sequencing, the TCR beta CDR3 regions were amplified from RNA transcripts. The first round of RT-PCR was done with HTBI primers and the Qiagen OneStep RT-PCR kit, and was followed by a second round of multiplex PCR, then size selection and purification. The public reads were quality trimmed at Q25 with fastp and then assembled into clones with MiXCR by TCRdb, keeping productive beta chains. When rows share a CDR3 protein, they turn into one entry using the most common DNA and genes. Here the sample has 260,000 or so distinct CDR3 sequences; around 50% occur a single time. About 45% of the sample is in the top ten clones. Sequencing used peripheral blood. The receptors here all came from an adult man with Graves' ophthalmopathy.

For this clonotype: The conserved phenylalanine or tryptophan normally closing the CDR3 is absent here, so this likely arose from a read error. This chain links TRBV15 with TRBJ1-2; D is unresolved. Germline CDR1 reads LNHNV; CDR2 reads YYDKDF (reference sequence). V gave up 4 bases and J gave up 3 bases, with 6 bases separating them. This CDR3 comprises 12 residues. Here the CDR3 reads CATSTGDYGYTL. DNA of the CDR3: TGTGCCACCAGCACTGGGGACTATGGCTACACCCTC.

This clonotype occurred a few times. The V and J genes are TRBV7-9 and TRBJ2-7, with a weak D call TRBD1 (5 bases). Germline CDR1 and CDR2: SEHNR and FQNEAQ (reference sequence). Between the trimmed V and J ends, which lost 0 bases and 3 bases, there was a span of 6 bases. CDR3 size: 13 residues. In nucleotides, the CDR3 is TGTGCCAGCAGCTTAGCACAGGTCTACGAGCAGTACTTC. Its translation is CASSLAQVYEQYF.

As for this clonotype: The CDR3 does not close with the conserved phenylalanine or tryptophan, likely indicating a read error. This chain links TRBV29-1 with TRBJ1-2; 9 bases are a match to TRBD1. Germline V CDR1 and CDR2: SQVTM, ANQGSEA. V shed 2 bases and J 8 bases; nucleotides not matched to a gene: 9. The CDR3 is made up of 14 amino acids. The CDR3 sequence is CSVELGDRVGGYTL. The CDR3 DNA follows: TGCAGCGTTGAACTGGGGGACAGGGTTGGCGGCTACACCCTC.

This clonotype was observed many times. J is TRBJ1-1 and V is TRBV25-1; D call uncertain. Germline loops: CDR1 MGHDK, CDR2 SYGVNS. Trimming left V 4 bases short and J 0 bases short, with 12 bases between. The CDR3 covers 15 residues. The CDR3 region has the DNA TGTGCCAGCAGTGCAGAGGGTAGTATGAACACTGAAGCTTTCTTT. It codes for CASSAEGSMNTEAFF. Full variable domain (remainder filled in from reference TRBV25-1 and TRBJ1-1): EADIYQTPRYLVIGTGKKITLECSQTMGHDKMYWYQQDPGMELHLIHYSYGVNSTEKGDLSSESTVSRIRTEHFPLTLESARPSHTSQYLCASSAEGSMNTEAFFGQGTRLTVV.